Reported below is one T cell receptor (beta chain). The data derive from a study of T cell changes during pregnancy in multiple sclerosis. Germline CDR1 reads LNHDA; CDR2 reads SQIVND (reference sequence). V was trimmed by 5 bases and J by 2 bases, leaving 13 bases between them. This CDR3 spans 15 amino acids. The method was immunoSEQ multiplex PCR; TCRdb's version includes in-frame clones alone and lacks a portion of them. The top ten clones hold about 0.37% of a sample with about 52,000 clones, around nine tenths of them seen once. Here the sequenced sample was CD4+ T cells from peripheral blood mononuclear cells, taken before pregnancy. This chain links TRBV19 with TRBJ1-3; D remains ambiguous. The receptor comes from a female donor with multiple sclerosis, enrolled in a pregnancy study. The CDR3 here is CASSPAPRPGNTIYF. The CDR3, as DNA: TGTGCCAGTAGTCCGGCCCCGAGGCCTGGAAACACCATATATTTT.